These T cell receptor beta chains were read from a single sample in a study of blood T cell repertoires in COVID-19. Generated by immunoSEQ multiplex PCR, the TCRdb table keeps only in-frame clones and is missing some. This table has about 28,000 clones, approximately 93% appearing once. The sequenced sample was peripheral blood. These receptors were taken from a woman in her 70s with COVID-19, enrolled during active disease. CDR3s include the opening cysteine and the closing phenylalanine or tryptophan. Each record gives: clone size, J gene, V gene, D gene, CDR3 protein, CDR3 DNA. D genes are given only for firm matches. Size is stated for part of the rows, as once, few or many counts, or as a class when the clone is expanded.

clone_size: NA; j_call: TRBJ2-3; v_call: TRBV27; d_call: TRBD2; cdr3_aa: CASTRLAGGTDTQYF; cdr3_nt: TGTGCCAGCACCCGACTAGCGGGGGGCACAGATACGCAGTATTTT
clone_size: NA; j_call: TRBJ2-1; v_call: TRBV19; d_call: TRBD2; cdr3_aa: CASSMGLAGVYGEQFF; cdr3_nt: TGTGCCAGTAGTATGGGACTAGCGGGAGTTTATGGTGAGCAGTTCTTC
clone_size: NA; j_call: TRBJ2-1; v_call: TRBV6-2/TRBV6-3; d_call: NA; cdr3_aa: CASSRTTGYNEQFF; cdr3_nt: TGTGCCAGCAGTCGCACGACAGGATACAATGAGCAGTTCTTC
clone_size: NA; j_call: TRBJ1-2; v_call: TRBV7-2; d_call: NA; cdr3_aa: CASSLDGVGYGYTF; cdr3_nt: TGTGCCAGCAGCTTAGACGGGGTCGGGTATGGCTACACCTTC
clone_size: NA; j_call: TRBJ1-1; v_call: TRBV6-1; d_call: NA; cdr3_aa: CASSEARGTEAFF; cdr3_nt: TGTGCCAGCAGTGAAGCGCGGGGGACTGAAGCTTTCTTT
clone_size: NA; j_call: TRBJ1-1; v_call: TRBV18; d_call: TRBD1; cdr3_aa: CASSPRTGDTEAFF; cdr3_nt: TGTGCCAGCTCACCAAGAACAGGGGACACTGAAGCTTTCTTT
clone_size: NA; j_call: TRBJ1-1; v_call: TRBV18; d_call: TRBD1; cdr3_aa: CASSPTGGKAEAFF; cdr3_nt: TGTGCCAGCTCACCAACAGGGGGAAAGGCTGAAGCTTTCTTT
clone_size: NA; j_call: TRBJ2-5; v_call: TRBV24-1; d_call: NA; cdr3_aa: CATTRETQYF; cdr3_nt: TGTGCCACCACCCGAGAGACCCAGTACTTC
clone_size: NA; j_call: TRBJ2-2; v_call: TRBV5-1; d_call: NA; cdr3_aa: CASSQLPIGAGNTGELFF; cdr3_nt: TGCGCCAGCAGTCAACTCCCTATAGGGGCCGGGAACACCGGGGAGCTGTTTTTT
clone_size: NA; j_call: TRBJ2-2; v_call: TRBV4-3; d_call: TRBD2; cdr3_aa: CASSQVAGAYTGELFF; cdr3_nt: TGCGCCAGCAGCCAGGTTGCGGGAGCTTACACTGGGGAGCTGTTTTTT
clone_size: NA; j_call: TRBJ2-7; v_call: TRBV3-1/TRBV3-2; d_call: NA; cdr3_aa: CASSQEGWERSYEQYF; cdr3_nt: TGTGCCAGCAGCCAAGAGGGCTGGGAGCGGTCCTACGAGCAGTACTTC
clone_size: NA; j_call: TRBJ2-7; v_call: TRBV7-9; d_call: NA; cdr3_aa: CASSLVAVYEQYF; cdr3_nt: TGTGCCAGCAGCTTAGTAGCAGTCTACGAGCAGTACTTC
clone_size: NA; j_call: TRBJ2-7; v_call: TRBV27; d_call: TRBD2; cdr3_aa: CASSLRESYEQYF; cdr3_nt: TGTGCCAGCAGTTTGCGGGAGTCCTACGAGCAGTACTTC
clone_size: NA; j_call: TRBJ1-4; v_call: TRBV5-1; d_call: NA; cdr3_aa: CASSLGQPREKLFF; cdr3_nt: TGCGCCAGCAGCTTGGGACAGCCAAGGGAAAAACTGTTTTTT
clone_size: NA; j_call: TRBJ1-5; v_call: TRBV15; d_call: NA; cdr3_aa: CATSRDLGQPQHF; cdr3_nt: TGTGCCACCAGCAGAGATCTCGGTCAGCCCCAGCATTTT
clone_size: NA; j_call: TRBJ2-2; v_call: TRBV7-3; d_call: NA; cdr3_aa: CASSIQGLGELFF; cdr3_nt: TGTGCCAGCAGCATACAGGGACTAGGGGAGCTGTTTTTT
clone_size: NA; j_call: TRBJ2-2; v_call: TRBV12-2; d_call: NA; cdr3_aa: CASRLWDRVTGELFF; cdr3_nt: TGTGCAAGTCGCTTATGGGACAGAGTAACCGGGGAGCTGTTTTTT
clone_size: once; j_call: TRBJ2-4; v_call: TRBV29-1; d_call: NA; cdr3_aa: CSVEDGRPPRDIQYF; cdr3_nt: TGCAGCGTTGAAGATGGACGGCCCCCGAGGGACATTCAGTACTTC
clone_size: NA; j_call: TRBJ1-3; v_call: TRBV3-1/TRBV3-2; d_call: NA; cdr3_aa: CASSGFPGGSGNTIYF; cdr3_nt: TGTGCCAGCAGCGGATTCCCGGGGGGCTCTGGAAACACCATATATTTT
clone_size: NA; j_call: TRBJ1-1; v_call: TRBV20-1; d_call: NA; cdr3_aa: CSASGNTEAFF; cdr3_nt: TGCAGTGCTTCAGGAAACACTGAAGCTTTCTTT
clone_size: NA; j_call: TRBJ1-6; v_call: TRBV5-5; d_call: TRBD1; cdr3_aa: CASSRTGGWDSPLHF; cdr3_nt: TGTGCCAGCAGCCGGACAGGGGGCTGGGATTCACCCCTCCACTTT
clone_size: NA; j_call: TRBJ2-5; v_call: TRBV11-3; d_call: TRBD2; cdr3_aa: CASSLGTSGFQETQYF; cdr3_nt: TGTGCCAGCAGCTTAGGGACTAGCGGATTCCAAGAGACCCAGTACTTC
clone_size: NA; j_call: TRBJ2-2; v_call: TRBV5-1; d_call: NA; cdr3_aa: CASSLVPADNTGELFF; cdr3_nt: TGCGCCAGCAGCTTGGTCCCTGCAGATAACACCGGGGAGCTGTTTTTT
clone_size: once; j_call: TRBJ1-6; v_call: TRBV2; d_call: NA; cdr3_aa: CASSGRGFGSPLHF; cdr3_nt: TGTGCCAGCAGTGGTCGAGGGTTTGGTTCACCCCTCCACTTT
clone_size: NA; j_call: TRBJ1-2; v_call: TRBV5-1; d_call: TRBD1; cdr3_aa: CASSLPGQGGGYTF; cdr3_nt: TGCGCCAGCAGCTTGCCGGGACAGGGAGGCGGCTACACCTTC
clone_size: NA; j_call: TRBJ2-1; v_call: TRBV10-2; d_call: NA; cdr3_aa: CASSESTRDYYNEQFF; cdr3_nt: TGCGCCAGCAGTGAGTCAACGAGGGATTACTACAATGAGCAGTTCTTC
clone_size: NA; j_call: TRBJ2-4; v_call: TRBV18; d_call: NA; cdr3_aa: CASSPASIAIAKNIQYF; cdr3_nt: TGTGCCAGCTCACCCGCTTCTATTGCCATAGCCAAAAACATTCAGTACTTC
clone_size: NA; j_call: TRBJ1-1; v_call: TRBV27; d_call: NA; cdr3_aa: CASRYARNTEAFF; cdr3_nt: TGTGCCAGCAGGTATGCCAGGAACACTGAAGCTTTCTTT
clone_size: NA; j_call: TRBJ2-1; v_call: TRBV29-1; d_call: TRBD2; cdr3_aa: CSVVPREGYNEQFF; cdr3_nt: TGCAGCGTTGTTCCGCGGGAGGGTTACAATGAGCAGTTCTTC
clone_size: NA; j_call: TRBJ2-6; v_call: TRBV28; d_call: NA; cdr3_aa: CASSPLTGSSGANVLTF; cdr3_nt: TGTGCCAGCAGTCCGTTGACAGGAAGCTCTGGGGCCAACGTCCTGACTTTC
clone_size: NA; j_call: TRBJ2-5; v_call: TRBV24-1; d_call: TRBD1; cdr3_aa: CATSDSKQGIQETQYF; cdr3_nt: TGTGCCACCAGTGATAGTAAACAGGGGATTCAAGAGACCCAGTACTTC
clone_size: NA; j_call: TRBJ2-5; v_call: TRBV4-1; d_call: NA; cdr3_aa: CASSQRREGETQYF; cdr3_nt: TGCGCCAGCAGCCAACGGCGGGAAGGTGAGACCCAGTACTTC
clone_size: NA; j_call: TRBJ1-5; v_call: TRBV28; d_call: TRBD1; cdr3_aa: CASSLPGTGVEQPQHF; cdr3_nt: TGTGCCAGCAGTTTACCCGGGACAGGGGTTGAGCAGCCCCAGCATTTT
clone_size: NA; j_call: TRBJ1-2; v_call: TRBV18; d_call: NA; cdr3_aa: CASSPTQARDGYTF; cdr3_nt: TGTGCCAGCTCACCCACTCAGGCCCGTGATGGCTACACCTTC
clone_size: NA; j_call: TRBJ1-4; v_call: TRBV19; d_call: NA; cdr3_aa: CASNEGLYEKLFF; cdr3_nt: TGTGCCAGTAATGAGGGATTATATGAAAAACTGTTTTTT
clone_size: NA; j_call: TRBJ2-3; v_call: TRBV18; d_call: TRBD2; cdr3_aa: CASSPENLRGLAGVSDTQYF; cdr3_nt: TGTGCCAGCTCACCCGAAAACCTTCGGGGACTAGCGGGAGTGTCAGATACGCAGTATTTT
clone_size: NA; j_call: TRBJ2-3; v_call: TRBV6-2/TRBV6-3; d_call: TRBD1; cdr3_aa: CASSYTGQGSADTQYF; cdr3_nt: TGTGCCAGCAGTTACACCGGACAGGGTAGCGCAGATACGCAGTATTTT
clone_size: NA; j_call: TRBJ2-7; v_call: TRBV11-2; d_call: TRBD1; cdr3_aa: CASSPGGFEQYF; cdr3_nt: TGTGCCAGCAGCCCAGGGGGTTTTGAGCAGTACTTC
clone_size: NA; j_call: TRBJ2-1; v_call: TRBV18; d_call: NA; cdr3_aa: CASSPTRDSRDYNEQFF; cdr3_nt: TGTGCCAGCTCACCCACCCGGGACTCGCGAGACTACAATGAGCAGTTCTTC
clone_size: NA; j_call: TRBJ2-5; v_call: TRBV3-1/TRBV3-2; d_call: NA; cdr3_aa: CASSQDVGSSPQNF; cdr3_nt: TGTGCCAGCAGCCAAGATGTGGGTAGCTCACCCCAGAACTTC
clone_size: NA; j_call: TRBJ1-5; v_call: TRBV28; d_call: TRBD1; cdr3_aa: CASSHGTVTFYSNQPQHF; cdr3_nt: TGTGCCAGCAGCCACGGGACAGTTACTTTTTATAGCAATCAGCCCCAGCATTTT
clone_size: NA; j_call: TRBJ2-2; v_call: TRBV7-2; d_call: TRBD1; cdr3_aa: CASSLDGTANTGELFF; cdr3_nt: TGTGCCAGCAGCTTAGACGGGACAGCGAACACCGGGGAGCTGTTTTTT
clone_size: NA; j_call: TRBJ2-1; v_call: TRBV9; d_call: TRBD2; cdr3_aa: CASSVGNSGFYNEQFF; cdr3_nt: TGTGCCAGCAGCGTAGGGAATAGCGGGTTTTACAATGAGCAGTTCTTC
clone_size: NA; j_call: TRBJ2-3; v_call: TRBV11-2; d_call: TRBD2; cdr3_aa: CASSLEYLAGTDTQYF; cdr3_nt: TGTGCCAGCAGCTTAGAGTATCTAGCGGGCACAGATACGCAGTATTTT
clone_size: NA; j_call: TRBJ2-3; v_call: TRBV7-9; d_call: TRBD2; cdr3_aa: CASSPTGGAGVADTQYF; cdr3_nt: TGTGCCAGCAGCCCGACGGGGGGAGCGGGAGTGGCAGATACGCAGTATTTT
clone_size: NA; j_call: TRBJ2-1; v_call: TRBV28; d_call: NA; cdr3_aa: CASSAVGPSYNEQFF; cdr3_nt: TGTGCCAGCAGTGCGGTGGGGCCTAGTTACAATGAGCAGTTCTTC
clone_size: once; j_call: TRBJ2-4; v_call: TRBV14; d_call: TRBD2; cdr3_aa: CASSQPGGGGNIQYF; cdr3_nt: TGTGCCAGCAGCCAGCCCGGCGGGGGAGGGAACATTCAGTACTTC
clone_size: NA; j_call: TRBJ2-1; v_call: TRBV19; d_call: TRBD2; cdr3_aa: CASINTRAGGGYNEQFF; cdr3_nt: TGTGCCAGTATCAATACCAGAGCGGGAGGGGGGTACAATGAGCAGTTCTTC
clone_size: NA; j_call: TRBJ1-4; v_call: TRBV5-1; d_call: TRBD1; cdr3_aa: CASSSNTGTGTPATNEKLFF; cdr3_nt: TGCGCCAGCAGCTCTAATACCGGGACAGGGACACCCGCAACTAATGAAAAACTGTTTTTT
clone_size: NA; j_call: TRBJ2-6; v_call: TRBV10-3; d_call: TRBD2; cdr3_aa: CAISDGGNGANVLTF; cdr3_nt: TGTGCCATCAGTGACGGGGGGAATGGGGCCAACGTCCTGACTTTC
clone_size: NA; j_call: TRBJ2-7; v_call: TRBV3-1/TRBV3-2; d_call: NA; cdr3_aa: CASSPLTQSAEQYF; cdr3_nt: TGTGCCAGCAGCCCTTTAACACAATCCGCCGAGCAGTACTTC
clone_size: NA; j_call: TRBJ2-2; v_call: TRBV5-4; d_call: NA; cdr3_aa: CASSSGAGLNTGELFF; cdr3_nt: TGTGCCAGCAGCTCCGGCGCGGGGCTAAACACCGGGGAGCTGTTTTTT
clone_size: NA; j_call: TRBJ2-3; v_call: TRBV19; d_call: NA; cdr3_aa: CASSISGSTDTQYF; cdr3_nt: TGTGCCAGTAGTATTTCAGGAAGCACAGATACGCAGTATTTT
clone_size: NA; j_call: TRBJ2-2; v_call: TRBV27; d_call: TRBD2; cdr3_aa: CASSSLGLAGGPYTGELFF; cdr3_nt: TGTGCCAGCAGTTCCCTCGGACTAGCGGGAGGGCCTTACACCGGGGAGCTGTTTTTT
clone_size: NA; j_call: TRBJ2-5; v_call: TRBV14; d_call: NA; cdr3_aa: CASSQVSWAGAAETQYF; cdr3_nt: TGTGCCAGCAGCCAAGTCAGTTGGGCAGGGGCGGCGGAGACCCAGTACTTC
clone_size: NA; j_call: TRBJ1-2; v_call: TRBV6-5; d_call: NA; cdr3_aa: CASAIGEGYGYTF; cdr3_nt: TGTGCCAGCGCGATAGGGGAGGGGTATGGCTACACCTTC
clone_size: NA; j_call: TRBJ1-2; v_call: TRBV9; d_call: TRBD1; cdr3_aa: CASSVAGQGNGYTF; cdr3_nt: TGTGCCAGCAGCGTAGCCGGACAGGGGAATGGCTACACCTTC
clone_size: NA; j_call: TRBJ1-4; v_call: TRBV12-2; d_call: NA; cdr3_aa: CASRSRTVLKINVKLFF; cdr3_nt: TGTGCAAGTCGCTCACGGACAGTTCTAAAGATTAATGTCAAACTGTTTTTT
clone_size: NA; j_call: TRBJ2-2; v_call: TRBV5-5; d_call: TRBD1; cdr3_aa: CASSWDRGWGELFF; cdr3_nt: TGTGCCAGCAGCTGGGACAGGGGATGGGGGGAGCTGTTTTTT